This T cell receptor beta chain appears in the sequencing data of a study of human T cells and chemical hapten exposure. The CDR3 length is 14 residues. CDR1 and CDR2 from the germline V gene are SNHLY and FYNNEI. V lost 7 bases to trimming and J lost 10 bases, with 17 bases between them. Time point specified: pre-sensitization, week 0. Treatment denoted: therapeutic diphenylcyclopropenone sensitization with weekly scalp DPC. TCRdb analysed the RACE reads with MiXCR anew, one entry per CDR3 protein. Seen here are about 180,000 distinct CDR3 sequences, more than 25% observed once, and the top ten hold about 2.7%.

The rearrangement uses TRBV2 and TRBJ1-6; D unresolved. Here the sequenced sample was whole blood, taken in connection with sensitization to the hapten diphenylcyclopropenone (DPC). This TCR derives from a woman in her 30s with alopecia areata. Some clones in this sample may be carry-over from other donors' samples. The CDR3 region has the DNA TGTGCCAGCAATACCGGGCCCCAAGAATCACCCCTCCACTTT. It specifies CASNTGPQESPLHF.